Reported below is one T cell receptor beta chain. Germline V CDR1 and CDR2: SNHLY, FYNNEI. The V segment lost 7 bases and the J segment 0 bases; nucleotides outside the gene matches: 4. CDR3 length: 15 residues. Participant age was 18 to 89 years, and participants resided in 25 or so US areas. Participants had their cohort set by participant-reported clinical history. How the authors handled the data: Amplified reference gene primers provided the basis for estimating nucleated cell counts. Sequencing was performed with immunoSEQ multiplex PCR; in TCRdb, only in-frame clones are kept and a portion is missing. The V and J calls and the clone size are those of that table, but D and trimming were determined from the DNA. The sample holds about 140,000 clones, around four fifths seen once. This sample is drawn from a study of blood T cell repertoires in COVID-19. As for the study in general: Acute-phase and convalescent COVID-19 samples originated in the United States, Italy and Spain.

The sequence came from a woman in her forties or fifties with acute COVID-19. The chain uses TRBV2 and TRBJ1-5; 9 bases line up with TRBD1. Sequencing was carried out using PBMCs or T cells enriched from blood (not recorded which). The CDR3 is CASTGQGISNQPQHF. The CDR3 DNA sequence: TGTGCCAGCACAGGACAGGGGATTAGCAATCAGCCCCAGCATTTT.